This T cell receptor (beta chain) derives from a study of PD-L1 blockade in urothelial cancer (TCRdb year 2017). Concerning the study at large: Every patient began therapy around 2014 and was given atezolizumab 1,200 mg intravenously every 3 weeks. About 85% of the roughly 29 patients were identified as males with urothelial cancer of bladder origin, and a prior smoking history was reported by 18 of 29 patients. Patients had an ECOG performance status of 0 or 1 and had received between 0 and 3 prior chemotherapy regimens. Blood samples were analyzed at two time points: 3 weeks after treatment start (second dose) and 6 weeks after treatment start. A median of roughly 140,000 T cells and tens of thousands of unique TCRs was obtained from blood samples, and a median clonality of approximately 0.08 was observed. Somatic, immune and clinical correlates of response to PD-L1 blockade with atezolizumab in urothelial cancer were the focus of an exploratory multi-omic analysis. Pretreatment tumor samples and matched peripheral blood, collected serially before and after atezolizumab treatment, underwent TCR sequencing. Durable clinical benefit meant progression-free survival longer than 6 months, and TCR features were also tested against progression-free and overall survival. Whole exome sequencing and RNA sequencing of pretreatment tumors were performed alongside TCR sequencing in the same patients. Nine patients reached durable clinical benefit, while some 20 patients did not. Pretreatment blood TCR-seq was available for about 30 patients, at least one posttreatment blood collection was obtained for about 25 patients, and tumor TCR-seq was available for about 25 patients. Here is what the overall study found, with its caveats: Among patients with durable benefit, tumor-associated TCR clones showed greater expansion in peripheral blood 3 weeks after treatment started (n ≈ 23, p = 0.022). A pretreatment peripheral blood TCR clonality below the median was linked to improved progression-free and overall survival. Because of the small sample size (n of about 29) and the many exploratory analyses performed, the results are intended to be regarded as hypothesis-generating.

Of note for this clone: Its specific antigen is unknown. No much larger clone is present one base from it, and per-base qualities are unavailable.

The intended sense of this specimen's time point label: pretreatment peripheral blood. The cohort comprised fewer than 35 patients with locally advanced or metastatic urothelial carcinoma treated at Memorial Sloan Kettering on a trial protocol. Peripheral blood mononuclear cells were collected pretreatment and during treatment, at between 1 and 8 total time points per patient. The Qiagen DNeasy Blood extraction kit was used to purify genomic DNA from total PBMCs and from tumor samples. PBMCs were collected pretreatment and during treatment, and were isolated and stored as previously described. Each PCR received spiked-in synthetic TCR analog templates so that absolute template abundance could be estimated from read counts. Using the immunoSEQ assay, TCRbeta CDR3 regions were amplified from genomic DNA with bias-controlled V and J gene primers. Sequencing of rearranged TCRbeta segments was done at approximately 20X coverage. Concerning the study's data processing: Clustering was used to correct sequencing errors, and CDR3s were annotated against IMGT to assign V, D and J genes. Downstream analyses used only productive TCRbeta rearrangements and left out out-of-frame or stop-codon sequences. Clonality was computed as one minus Shannon entropy normalized by the log of the number of unique productive sequences. Fisher's exact test with Benjamini-Hochberg correction, at a threshold of adjusted p below 0.01, was used to find clones that differed between time points or between blood and tumor. Sourced from immuneACCESS, this table was stored by TCRdb with only in-frame sequences that have V and J called. A share of the clones is absent; for the studies checked, an unresolved V gene accounts for under half, and the remainder has no known explanation. Clonal size and the V and J genes are those of that table, whereas D and trimming came from the DNA. The sample table contains about 86,000 clones; only one count was recorded for more than 75% of them. Jointly, the top ten make up 13% to 15% of the sample.

Relative to germline, V is missing 2 bases and J is missing 0 bases, with 5 bases of the junction outside any gene match. CDR1 and CDR2, per the germline V gene (reference sequence), are MNHNY and SVGAGI. The CDR3 holds 16 amino acids from the cysteine to the phenylalanine. Of all the DNA, just the CDR3 is kept, 48 bases in frame from base 1. The receptor chain draws on TRBV6-6 and TRBJ1-1, with 8 junctional bases fitting TRBD1. This TCR was recovered from a man in his sixties with urothelial cancer. The starting material was PBMCs, obtained around atezolizumab (anti-PD-L1) treatment. Here is the DNA: TGTGCCAGCAGTTACCGGACAGGGTTGATGAACACTGAAGCTTTCTTT. This codes for CASSYRTGLMNTEAFF.